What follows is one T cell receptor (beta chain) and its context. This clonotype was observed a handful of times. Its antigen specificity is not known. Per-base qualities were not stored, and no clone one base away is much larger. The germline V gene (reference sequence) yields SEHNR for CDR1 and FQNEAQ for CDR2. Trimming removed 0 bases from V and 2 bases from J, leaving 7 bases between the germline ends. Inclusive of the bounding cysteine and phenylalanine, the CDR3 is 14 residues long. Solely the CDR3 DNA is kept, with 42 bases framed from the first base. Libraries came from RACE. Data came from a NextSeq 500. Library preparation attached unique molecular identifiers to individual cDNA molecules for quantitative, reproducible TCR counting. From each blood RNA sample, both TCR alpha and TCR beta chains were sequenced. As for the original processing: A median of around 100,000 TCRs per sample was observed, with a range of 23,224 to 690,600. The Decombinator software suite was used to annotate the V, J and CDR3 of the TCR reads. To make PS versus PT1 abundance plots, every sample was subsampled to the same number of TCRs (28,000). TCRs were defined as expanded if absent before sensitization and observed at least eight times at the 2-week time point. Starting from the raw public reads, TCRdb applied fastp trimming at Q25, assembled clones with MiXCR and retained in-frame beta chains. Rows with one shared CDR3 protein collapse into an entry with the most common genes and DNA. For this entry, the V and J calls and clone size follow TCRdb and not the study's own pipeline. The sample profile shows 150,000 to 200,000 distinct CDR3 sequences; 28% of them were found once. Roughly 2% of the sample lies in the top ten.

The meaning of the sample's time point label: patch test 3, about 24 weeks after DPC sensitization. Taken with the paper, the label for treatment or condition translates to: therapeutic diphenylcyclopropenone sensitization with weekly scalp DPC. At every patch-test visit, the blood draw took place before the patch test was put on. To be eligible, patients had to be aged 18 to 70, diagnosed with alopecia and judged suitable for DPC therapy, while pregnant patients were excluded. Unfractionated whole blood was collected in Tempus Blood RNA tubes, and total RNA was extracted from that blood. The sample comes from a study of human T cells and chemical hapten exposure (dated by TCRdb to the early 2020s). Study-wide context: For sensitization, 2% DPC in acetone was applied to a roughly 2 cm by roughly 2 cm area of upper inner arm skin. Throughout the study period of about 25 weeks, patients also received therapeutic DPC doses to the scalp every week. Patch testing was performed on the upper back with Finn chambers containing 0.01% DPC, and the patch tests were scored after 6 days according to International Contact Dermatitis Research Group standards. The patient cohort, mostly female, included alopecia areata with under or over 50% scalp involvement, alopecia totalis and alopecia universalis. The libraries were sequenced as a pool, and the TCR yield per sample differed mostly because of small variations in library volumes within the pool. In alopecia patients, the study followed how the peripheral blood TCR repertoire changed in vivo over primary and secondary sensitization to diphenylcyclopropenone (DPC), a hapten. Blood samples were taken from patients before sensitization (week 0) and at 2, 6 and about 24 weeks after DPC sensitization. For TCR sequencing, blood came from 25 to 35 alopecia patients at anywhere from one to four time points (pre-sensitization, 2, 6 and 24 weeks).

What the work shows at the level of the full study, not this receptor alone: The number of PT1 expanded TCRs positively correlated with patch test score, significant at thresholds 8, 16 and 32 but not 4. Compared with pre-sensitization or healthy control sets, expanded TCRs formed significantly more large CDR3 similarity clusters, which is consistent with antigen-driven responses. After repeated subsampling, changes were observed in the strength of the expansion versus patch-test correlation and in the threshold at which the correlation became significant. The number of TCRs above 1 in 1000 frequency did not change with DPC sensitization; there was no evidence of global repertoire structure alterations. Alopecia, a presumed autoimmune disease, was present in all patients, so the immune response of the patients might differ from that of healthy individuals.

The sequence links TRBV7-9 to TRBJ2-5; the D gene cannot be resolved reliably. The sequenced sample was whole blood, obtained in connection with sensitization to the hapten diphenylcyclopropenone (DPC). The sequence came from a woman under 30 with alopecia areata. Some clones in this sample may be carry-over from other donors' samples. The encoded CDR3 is CASSLAQKQETQYF. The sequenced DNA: TGTGCCAGCAGCTTAGCCCAGAAACAAGAGACCCAGTACTTC.